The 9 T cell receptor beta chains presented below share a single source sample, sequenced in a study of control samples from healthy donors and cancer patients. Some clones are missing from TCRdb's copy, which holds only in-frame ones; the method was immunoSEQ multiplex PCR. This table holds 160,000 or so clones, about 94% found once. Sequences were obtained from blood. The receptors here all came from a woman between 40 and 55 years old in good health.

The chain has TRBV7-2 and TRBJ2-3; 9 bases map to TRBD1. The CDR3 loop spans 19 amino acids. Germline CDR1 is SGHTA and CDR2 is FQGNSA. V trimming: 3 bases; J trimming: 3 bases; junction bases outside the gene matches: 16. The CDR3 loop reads CASSLIAGTGRTYTDTQYF. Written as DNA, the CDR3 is TGTGCCAGCAGCTTGATAGCCGGGACAGGGCGAACTTATACAGATACGCAGTATTTT.

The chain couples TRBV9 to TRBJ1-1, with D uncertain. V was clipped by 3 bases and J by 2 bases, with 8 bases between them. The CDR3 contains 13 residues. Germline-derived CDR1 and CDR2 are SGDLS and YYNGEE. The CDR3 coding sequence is TGTGCCAGCAGCGCCGGCGACAACACTGAAGCTTTCTTT. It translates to CASSAGDNTEAFF.

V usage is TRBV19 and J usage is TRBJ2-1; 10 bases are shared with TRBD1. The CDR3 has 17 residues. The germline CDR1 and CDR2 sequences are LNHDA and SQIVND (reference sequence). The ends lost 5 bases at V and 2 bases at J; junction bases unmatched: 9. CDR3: CASSVIKGQGTYNEQFF. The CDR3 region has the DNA TGTGCCAGTAGTGTCATAAAGGGACAGGGGACCTACAATGAGCAGTTCTTC.

The CDR3 sequence is CASSSLLRTGPNSPLHF. Written as DNA, the CDR3 is TGTGCCAGCAGCTCTTTACTCCGGACAGGGCCGAATTCACCCCTCCACTTT. The rearrangement links TRBV7-2 to TRBJ1-6; 8 bases map to TRBD1. Germline V gene data show CDR1 as SGHTA and CDR2 as FQGNSA. This CDR3 has 17 amino acids. Trimming cost V 4 bases and J 7 bases; bases outside gene matches: 12.

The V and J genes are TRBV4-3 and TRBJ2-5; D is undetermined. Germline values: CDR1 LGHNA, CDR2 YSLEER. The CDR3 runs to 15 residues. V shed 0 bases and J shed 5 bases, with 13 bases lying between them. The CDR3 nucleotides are TGCGCCAGCAGCCAAGATGTCGCAAGGTTGGAGACCCAGTACTTC. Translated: CASSQDVARLETQYF.

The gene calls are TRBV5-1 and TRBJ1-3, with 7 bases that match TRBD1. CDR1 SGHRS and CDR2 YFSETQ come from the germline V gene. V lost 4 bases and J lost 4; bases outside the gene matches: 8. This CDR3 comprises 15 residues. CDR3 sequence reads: CASSLETGDGNTIYF. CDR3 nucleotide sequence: TGCGCCAGCAGCCTGGAAACAGGGGACGGAAACACCATATATTTT.

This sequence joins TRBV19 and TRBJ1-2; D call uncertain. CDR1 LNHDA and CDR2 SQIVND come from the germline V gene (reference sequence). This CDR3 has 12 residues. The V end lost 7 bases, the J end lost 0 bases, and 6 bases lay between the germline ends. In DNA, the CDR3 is TGTGCCAGTAATTCGGCTAACTATGGCTACACCTTC. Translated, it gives CASNSANYGYTF.

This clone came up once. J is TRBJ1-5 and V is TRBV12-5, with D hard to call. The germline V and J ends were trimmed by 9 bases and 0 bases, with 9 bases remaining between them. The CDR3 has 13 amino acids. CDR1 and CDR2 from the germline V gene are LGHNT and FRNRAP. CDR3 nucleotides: TGTGCTAGCCGCTTGTATAGCAATCAGCCCCAGCATTTT. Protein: CASRLYSNQPQHF.

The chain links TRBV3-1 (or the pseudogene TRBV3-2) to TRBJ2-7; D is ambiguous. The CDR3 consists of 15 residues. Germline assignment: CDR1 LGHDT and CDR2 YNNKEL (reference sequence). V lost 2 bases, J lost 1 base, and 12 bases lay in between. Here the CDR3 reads CASSQSRNPSYEQYF. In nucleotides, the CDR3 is TGTGCCAGCAGCCAATCCCGGAACCCATCCTACGAGCAGTACTTC.